A selection of T cell receptor beta chains follows, all from one sample in a study of CD8 T cells in ankylosing spondylitis. TCRdb re-called the 5' RACE reads with MiXCR, one entry per CDR3 protein. The sample has about 240,000 distinct CDR3 sequences; 10% are singletons. Material for sequencing was blood, either unsorted or a sorted T cell fraction (not recorded which). All receptors derive from a male donor with ankylosing spondylitis or in good health (not recorded which). CDR3s include the opening cysteine and the closing phenylalanine or tryptophan. The D gene is left open where the match is weak. Size tells how often a clone was seen (once, few, many) or the class of an expanded clone, and some rows leave it out.

j_gene	v_gene	d_gene	abundance	CDR3nt	CDR3aa
TRBJ2-5	TRBV10-1	NA	few	TGCGCCAGCAGTCCGGGACCAAAAGAGACCCAGTACTTC	CASSPGPKETQYF
TRBJ2-3	TRBV20-1	NA	medium-sized	TGCAGTGCCTCTTTCAGGGGCAACACAGATACGCAGTATTTT	CSASFRGNTDTQYF
TRBJ2-1	TRBV7-2	TRBD2	many	TGTGCCAGCTCCAGCGGGGCCAGCTCCTACAATGAGCAGTTCTTC	CASSSGASSYNEQFF
TRBJ2-5	TRBV11-2	NA	many	TGTGCCAGCACCCCAGGGCAGACCCAGTACTTC	CASTPGQTQYF
TRBJ2-7	TRBV20-1	NA	many	TGCAGTGCTAGAGGAGGGGGACCTAGCTCCTACGAGCAGTACTTC	CSARGGGPSSYEQYF
TRBJ1-5	TRBV27	NA	many	TGTGCCAGCAGTCCCCGCGGCGAGCGTAGCAATCAGCCCCAGCATTTT	CASSPRGERSNQPQHF
TRBJ2-1	TRBV3-1	NA	many	TGTGCCAGCAGCTCCGGGCCCCGCGAGAATGAGCAGTTCTTC	CASSSGPRENEQFF
TRBJ1-2	TRBV12-3/TRBV12-4	TRBD1	NA	TGTGCCAGCAGTCCAAAACAGGGGAACTATGACTACACCTTC	CASSPKQGNYDYTF
TRBJ2-2	TRBV14	TRBD2	many	TGTGCCAGCAGCCAAGATCGGGGGGCCGGGGAGCTGTTTTTT	CASSQDRGAGELFF
TRBJ1-1	TRBV12-3/TRBV12-4	NA	many	TGTGCCAGCAGTTTGGATAAGAGGGAGATAGCTTTCTTT	CASSLDKREIAFF
TRBJ1-2	TRBV20-1	NA	many	TGCAGTGCTAGAGACCGCCACGTCGGGGCCGATGGCTACACCTTC	CSARDRHVGADGYTF
TRBJ1-2	TRBV2	NA	NA	TGTGCCAGGGACAACGCCAACTATGGCTACACCTTC	CARDNANYGYTF
TRBJ2-5	TRBV14	NA	many	TGTGCCAGCAGCCCTCGGCTAAGGATACAAGAGACCCAGTACTTC	CASSPRLRIQETQYF
TRBJ1-2	TRBV6-1	TRBD1	NA	TGTGCCAGCAGGGACCCCGGACAGGCACACTATGGCTACACCTTC	CASRDPGQAHYGYTF
TRBJ1-4	TRBV5-6	NA	many	TGTGCCAGCAGCTTGGGAACACCGGCTAATGAAAAACTGTTTTTT	CASSLGTPANEKLFF
TRBJ2-7	TRBV20-1	TRBD1	many	TGCAGTGCTGGAAACCCGGGACAGGGGCCCGAGCAGTACTTC	CSAGNPGQGPEQYF
TRBJ2-1	TRBV5-1	TRBD2	many	TGCGCCAGCAGCTCCCCCATAGCGGGAGGGCCTCGGGGCCACAATGAGCAGTTCTTC	CASSSPIAGGPRGHNEQFF
TRBJ1-5	TRBV6-2/TRBV6-3	NA	few	TGTGCCAGCAGTTACTCGGGGGGGGGCAATCAGCCCCAGCATTTT	CASSYSGGGNQPQHF
TRBJ2-1	TRBV20-1	NA	NA	TGCAGTGCTAGATGGGGCTCCCACAAGAACAATGAGCAGTTCTTC	CSARWGSHKNNEQFF
TRBJ1-2	TRBV10-2	NA	few	TGCGCCAGCAGGATGGGCGGAGCCTATGGCTACACCTTC	CASRMGGAYGYTF
TRBJ2-3	TRBV7-2	NA	NA	TGTGCCAGCAGCTGGGTGGGGGATACGCAGTATTTT	CASSWVGDTQYF
TRBJ2-3	TRBV20-1	NA	many	TGCAGTGCTAGAGACCCTATAGCAGTCCCGCCGGGTACGCAGTATTTT	CSARDPIAVPPGTQYF
TRBJ1-2	TRBV6-2/TRBV6-3	NA	NA	TGTGCCAGCAGCCTTACCGTATCTACCTATGGCTACACCTTC	CASSLTVSTYGYTF
TRBJ2-5	TRBV7-2	NA	NA	TGTGCCAGCAGCCCCTCTCGCGGCGTCCAAGAGACCCAGTACTTC	CASSPSRGVQETQYF
TRBJ2-5	TRBV3-1	TRBD1	NA	TGTGCCAGCAGACCTCCGGGACAGGGGGCCCAAGAGACCCAGTACTTC	CASRPPGQGAQETQYF
TRBJ1-2	TRBV4-1	NA	NA	TGCGCCAGCAGCCAAGGAACCGGGACCGGCTACAAAAATGGCTACACCTTC	CASSQGTGTGYKNGYTF
TRBJ2-1	TRBV5-1	NA	many	TGCGCCAGCAGCTTGGCAGGGGAGTCCTACAATGAGCAGTTCTTC	CASSLAGESYNEQFF
TRBJ1-6	TRBV20-1	NA	many	TGCAGTGCTAGAGATAACAGGTTGTTAGGTAATTCACCCCTCCACTTT	CSARDNRLLGNSPLHF
TRBJ1-1	TRBV7-2	NA	NA	TGTGCCAGCAGCTTCGGCCGAGGGGGGGGTGAAAGCACTGAAGCTTTCTTT	CASSFGRGGGESTEAFF
TRBJ2-2	TRBV6-2/TRBV6-3	TRBD2	many	TGTGCCAGCAGTTACTCTAGCGGGAGGGCTTTCACCGGGGAGCTGTTTTTT	CASSYSSGRAFTGELFF
TRBJ2-7	TRBV3-1	TRBD1	many	TGTGCCAGCAGCCAAGCAGGGGGCTCCTACGAGCAGTACTTC	CASSQAGGSYEQYF
TRBJ2-3	TRBV5-1	NA	many	TGCGCCAGCAGCTTGCTCACGGGAAGTAGCACAGATACGCAGTATTTT	CASSLLTGSSTDTQYF
TRBJ2-1	TRBV11-3	TRBD2	NA	TGTGCCAGCAGCTTAGTAGCGGGAGCAAGGAATGAGCAGTTCTTC	CASSLVAGARNEQFF
TRBJ2-1	TRBV30	NA	many	TGTGCCTGGAGGGGGCGGGCCCGCAATGAGCAGTTCTTC	CAWRGRARNEQFF
TRBJ2-3	TRBV5-1	TRBD1	many	TGCGCCAGCAGCTGGGGACAGGGAGCAGATACGCAGTATTTT	CASSWGQGADTQYF
TRBJ1-2	TRBV6-5	NA	many	TGTGCCAGCAGTTACTCGACGGCTGGGGGCTACACCTTC	CASSYSTAGGYTF
TRBJ2-2	TRBV5-1	TRBD1	many	TGCGCCAGCAGCCCTCGATGGGACAGCGCGAACACCGGGGAGCTGTTTTTT	CASSPRWDSANTGELFF
TRBJ2-2	TRBV18	NA	NA	TGTGCCAGCTCACCGAGGCGGACCGGGGAGCTGTTTTTT	CASSPRRTGELFF
TRBJ2-1	TRBV7-6	TRBD1	many	TGTGCCAGCAGCCGCGACAGGGAATCCTACAATGAGCAGTTCTTC	CASSRDRESYNEQFF
TRBJ1-2	TRBV12-3/TRBV12-4	NA	many	TGTGCCAGCAGTTACGCACGGGGAGGCTATGGCTACACCTTC	CASSYARGGYGYTF
TRBJ2-5	TRBV6-1	TRBD2	few	TGTGCCAGCAGCCAGACACTAGCGGGAGCCCAAGAGACCCAGTACTTC	CASSQTLAGAQETQYF
TRBJ2-5	TRBV7-9	TRBD1	few	TGTGCCAGCAGCATACAGGGGATTCAAGAGACCCAGTACTTC	CASSIQGIQETQYF
TRBJ2-2	TRBV6-7	NA	many	TGTGCCAGCAGTTACTCATCTCCTAGATTCACCGGGGAGCTGTTTTTT	CASSYSSPRFTGELFF
TRBJ1-3	TRBV21-1	NA	few	TGTGCCAGCGGAGACAGGGACGGAAACACCATATATTTT	CASGDRDGNTIYF
TRBJ1-5	TRBV4-2	TRBD1	many	TGTGCCAGCAGCCAAGGCAGGGGGCTGGGACAGCCCCAGCATTTT	CASSQGRGLGQPQHF
TRBJ1-1	TRBV12-3/TRBV12-4	TRBD1	many	TGTGCCAGCAGTTTAGGCCAGGGGGCCGCCATTGCTTTCTTT	CASSLGQGAAIAFF
TRBJ1-5	TRBV2	TRBD1	many	TGTGCCAGCAGTGAAGAACAGGGGGCTCATCAGCCCCAGCATTTT	CASSEEQGAHQPQHF
TRBJ2-1	TRBV19	TRBD1	many	TGTGCCAGTAGTATAGATCAGAGAGGGACAGGTGGTTACAATGAGCAGTTCTTC	CASSIDQRGTGGYNEQFF
TRBJ1-1	TRBV7-9	TRBD1	many	TGTGCCAGCAGCTTAGCGGGACAGACTGAAGCTTTCTTT	CASSLAGQTEAFF
TRBJ2-1	TRBV18	NA	many	TGTGCCAGCTCACCACCTGGACTAACCAATGAGCAGTTCTTC	CASSPPGLTNEQFF
TRBJ2-6	TRBV5-1	TRBD1	many	TGCGCCAGCAGCGTTGACAGGGGGATCGCTGGGGCCAACGTCCTGACTTTC	CASSVDRGIAGANVLTF
TRBJ2-7	TRBV11-2	NA	NA	TGTGCCAGCAGCTTAGATACGACAGGCTACGAGCAGTACTTC	CASSLDTTGYEQYF
TRBJ2-7	TRBV5-1	NA	many	TGCGCCAGCTTCCCAGACGGATCCTACGAGCAGTACTTC	CASFPDGSYEQYF
TRBJ1-4	TRBV7-2	NA	many	TGTGCCAGCAGCTTCGGGAATGAAAAACTGTTTTTT	CASSFGNEKLFF
TRBJ2-3	TRBV5-1	NA	many	TGCGCCAGCAGCTTGGAAGCCAGCCCACTCACAGATACGCAGTATTTT	CASSLEASPLTDTQYF
TRBJ2-1	TRBV30	NA	many	TGTGCCTGGAGTGCCCGGGAGCCCTCCTACAATGAGCAGTTCTTC	CAWSAREPSYNEQFF
TRBJ2-3	TRBV14	NA	many	TGTGCCAGCAGCCAAGTAGGCGGGGGCACAGATACGCAGTATTTT	CASSQVGGGTDTQYF
TRBJ1-1	TRBV20-1	NA	NA	TGCAGTGCTCGTAGGTATGGTACCGGGAATTTGGACACTGAAGCTTTCTTT	CSARRYGTGNLDTEAFF